This T cell receptor (beta chain) emerged from a study of shared clonotypes between healthy human individuals. This CDR3 comprises 11 residues. Germline V gives CDR1 DFQATT, CDR2 SNEGSKA (reference sequence). Trimming removed 5 bases from V and 7 bases from J, with 8 bases in between. Here immunoSEQ multiplex PCR was the method, and the copy in TCRdb shows in-frame clones only, minus some. The repertoire has 600,000 to 750,000 clones, approximately 77% of them found once; the top ten carry approximately 1.8%. The V and J genes are TRBV20-1 and TRBJ1-4; no clear D. The specimen was memory CD4+ T cells sorted from blood. Subset reported: CD45RA-negative fraction. This TCR was recovered from a woman in her twenties or thirties in good health. The CDR3 sequence is CSAAWGEKLFF. CDR3 coding DNA: TGCAGTGCTGCCTGGGGTGAAAAACTGTTTTTT.